The sequence of this T cell receptor beta chain was determined in a study of beta chain features in type 1 diabetes. Study-wide results and caveats: Across patients, naive, central memory and Treg TCRB repertoires exhibited apparently greater similarity than was observed across healthy donors.

Trimming shortened V by 3 bases and J by 3 bases, and 8 bases separated the two germline ends. Germline-derived CDR1 and CDR2 are MGHDK and SYGVNS. This CDR3 has 13 residues. For this clone: The antigen remains unidentified.

Every bit of the isolated RNA underwent reverse transcription, so sequencing read expressed TCRB transcripts. Here immunoSEQ multiplex PCR was the method, and the copy in TCRdb shows in-frame clones only, minus some. Of 400,000 to 450,000 clones in the sample, approximately 15% are singletons; the top ten hold less than 0.04%. The TCR sequence derives from a man under 40 in good health. The sequencing input was naive CD4+ T cells from blood. The chain joins TRBV25-1 to TRBJ1-2; a possible D gene is TRBD1 (6 bases). The DNA for the CDR3 is TGTGCCAGCAGTGAGGACAGACACTATGGCTACACCTTC. Translating it yields CASSEDRHYGYTF.